Listed here is a single T cell receptor (beta chain). No antigen is known for it. This sample was taken from a study of cytomegalovirus exposure and HLA in healthy donors. Study as a whole: Out of 150 million to 200 million T cells, an earlier analysis found 117 million unique TCR beta sequences in total. Broader study findings: The study labeled 150 to 200 TCR beta chains cytomegalovirus-associated. Whilst most TCR sequences proved rare, a subset of public TCRs occurred across many donors.

PCR involved 60 Vbeta and 13 Jbeta primers. The data were produced by immunoSEQ multiplex PCR, yet TCRdb's version contains in-frame clones alone and is incomplete. The sample lists about 43,000 clones; around 53% were seen once. Sequenced input: PBMCs. This sequence was found in a man aged 55 to 70 in good health and CMV-seronegative.

CDR3 protein: CASSSQSWGRGYTF. The CDR3 DNA reads TGTGCCAGCAGTTCTCAGTCTTGGGGCCGTGGCTACACCTTC. The rearrangement uses TRBV6-5 and TRBJ1-2; a possible D gene is TRBD1 (5 bases). Trimming removed 4 bases from V and 7 bases from J, with 16 bases in between. Germline V lookup: CDR1 MNHEY, CDR2 SVGAGI. This CDR3 has 14 residues.